This passage covers 15 T cell receptor beta chains from one sample sequenced in a study of T-cell reconstitution after alpha-beta-depleted transplantation in children. For TCRbeta, the library was prepared with unique molecular identifiers. Using its own MiXCR run on the PCR reads, TCRdb lists one record per CDR3 protein. The data contain about 140,000 distinct CDR3 sequences, around 10% of them singletons. Sequenced here: PBMCs, mostly from graft donor cells, sampled 180 days after TCRalphabeta/CD19-depleted stem cell transplant. The receptors were gathered from a female patient under 10 years old who had a stem cell transplant for congenital amegakaryocytic thrombocytopenia, so the T cells may come from the graft donor.

This clonotype was counted at least ten times. This chain links TRBV10-3 with TRBJ1-1; D not resolved. This CDR3 contains 12 residues. Trimming stripped 7 bases from V and 7 bases from J, with 13 bases between. The V gene's germline CDR1 is ENHRY and CDR2 SYGVKD. CDR3 region: CAITPGVGEAFF. The CDR3 DNA reads as TGTGCCATCACTCCGGGTGTTGGTGAAGCTTTCTTT.

The V and J genes are TRBV7-8 and TRBJ1-2, with D perhaps TRBD1 (5 bases). CDR1 and CDR2 from the germline V gene are SGHVS and FQNEAQ. This CDR3 comprises 13 residues. The ends were cut back, 5 bases at V and 4 bases at J, with 11 bases in the middle. CDR3 in DNA: TGTGCCAGCAGCCCTGGGACGGGCTATGGCTACACCTTC. As protein: CASSPGTGYGYTF.

The chain couples TRBV12-3 or TRBV12-4 to TRBJ1-5; 9 nucleotides align to TRBD1. This CDR3 has 14 amino acids. J was trimmed by 7 bases and V by 5 bases; bases with no gene match: 6. The CDR3 spells CASSLTGGRQPQHF. CDR3 coding DNA: TGTGCCAGCAGTCTCACAGGGGGCCGGCAGCCCCAGCATTTT.

This clonotype was detected a few times. The chain has TRBV14 and TRBJ2-5; D not resolved. Trimming pared 2 bases from V and 4 bases from J, leaving 11 bases between. This CDR3 is 14 amino acids long. CDR1 is SGHDN and CDR2 is FVKESK in the germline V gene. The CDR3 loop is CASSQRQVGETQYF. The DNA for the CDR3 is TGTGCCAGCAGCCAACGCCAGGTTGGAGAGACCCAGTACTTC.

The chain combines TRBV29-1 with TRBJ1-1, with 7 positions matching TRBD1. This CDR3 has 11 amino acids. Looked up from germline, CDR1 is SQVTM and CDR2 is ANQGSEA. V shed 6 bases, J shed 9 bases, and the junction held 7 bases outside the gene matches. This CDR3 reads CSVGRGQQAFF. Here the CDR3 DNA reads TGCAGCGTCGGCCGGGGACAGCAAGCTTTCTTT. Based on the CDR3 plus reference TRBV29-1 and TRBJ1-1, the full variable domain is SAVISQKPSRDICQRGTSLTIQCQVDSQVTMMFWYRQQPGQSLTLIATANQGSEATYESGFVIDKFPISRPNLTFSTLTVSNMSPEDSSIYLCSVGRGQQAFFGQGTRLTVV.

Ten or more counts support this clonotype. The chain links TRBV30 to TRBJ1-1; D remains ambiguous. CDR1 is GTSNPN and CDR2 is SVGIG in the germline V gene (reference sequence). V shed 0 bases and J shed 11 bases, with 13 bases lying between them. The CDR3 has 12 residues. CDR3 amino acids: CAWSVSARAAFF. CDR3 nucleotide sequence: TGTGCCTGGAGTGTATCGGCCCGAGCGGCTTTCTTT.

This chain connects TRBV3-1 to TRBJ2-7; no reliable D call. The germline V gene has CDR1 LGHDT and CDR2 YNNKEL (reference sequence). CDR3 size: 17 residues. The V end lost 11 bases, the J end lost 0 bases, and 26 bases lay between the germline ends. CDR3 DNA sequence: TGTGCCTCCTGCCAAGATCTGTCCCCGGGTTACTCCTACGAGCAGTACTTC. It specifies CASCQDLSPGYSYEQYF.

This clonotype was detected ten times or more. V is TRBV18 and J is TRBJ2-7; tentative D call: TRBD2 (6 bases). Germline V CDR1 and CDR2: KGHSH, LQKENI. V gave up 1 base and J gave up 5 bases, with 12 bases separating them. The length of the CDR3 is 14 residues. CDR3 in DNA: TGTGCCAGCTCACCACTCGGGACTGGGGACGAGCAGTACTTC. It yields the protein CASSPLGTGDEQYF.

The chain links TRBV5-1 to TRBJ1-2; D not certain. The CDR3 loop spans 14 amino acids. CDR1 and CDR2 (germline): SGHRS, YFSETQ. Trimming cost V 4 bases and J 4 bases, with 14 bases left between them. The CDR3 region has the DNA TGCGCCAGCAGCGACGGAGTTGCCCCCTATGGCTACACCTTC. This encodes CASSDGVAPYGYTF.

The chain employs TRBV7-2 and TRBJ2-3; TRBD2 matches 9 bases. Germline trimming cut 1 base from V and 1 base from J; bases unmatched to any gene: 0. There are 15 residues in the CDR3. The V gene's germline CDR1 is SGHTA and CDR2 FQGNSA. The DNA of the CDR3 is TGTGCCAGCAGCTTAGGCGGGAGGGGCACAGATACGCAGTATTTT. Protein product: CASSLGGRGTDTQYF.

This clonotype appeared a few times. The chain carries TRBV29-1 and TRBJ2-5; 16 bases fit TRBD2. V lost 3 bases, J lost 0 bases, and 1 base stayed unmatched. The germline V gene has CDR1 SQVTM and CDR2 ANQGSEA. The CDR3 runs 16 residues. The CDR3 sequence: CSVEGLAGGYQETQYF. CDR3 sequence (DNA): TGCAGCGTTGAGGGACTAGCGGGGGGGTACCAAGAGACCCAGTACTTC.

J is TRBJ2-7 and V is TRBV28; D not resolved. CDR1 is MDHEN, CDR2 SYDVKM, per germline. The ends were cut back, 4 bases at V and 0 bases at J, with 13 bases in the middle. This CDR3 comprises 15 residues. The CDR3 reads CASSSTRVGSYEQYF. The CDR3 DNA reads as TGTGCCAGCAGTTCGACTCGGGTGGGCTCCTACGAGCAGTACTTC.

This clonotype was picked up a small number of times. This chain links TRBV6-1 with TRBJ2-7; TRBD1 matches at 7 bases. CDR3 length: 14 residues. CDR1 and CDR2 (germline): MNHNS, SASEGT. V shed 6 bases, J shed 2 bases, and the junction held 7 bases outside the gene matches. In DNA form, the CDR3 reads TGTGCCAGCAGATCGGACAGGTACCCCTACGAGCAGTACTTC. Its translation is CASRSDRYPYEQYF.

Regarding this clonotype: Being one base from a much bigger clone, this may be a read error. V usage is TRBV5-4 and J usage is TRBJ1-1; D remains ambiguous. The CDR3 loop spans 13 amino acids. Trimming took 3 bases from V and 10 from J, leaving 16 bases between them. Germline V gene sequence: CDR1 SGHNT, CDR2 YYREEE (reference sequence). CDR3 DNA: TGTGCCAGCAGCTCGTACGGACGTTCTGGAGCTTTCTTT. This codes for CASSSYGRSGAFF.

This clonotype was picked up a small number of times. The rearrangement uses TRBV6-5 and TRBJ1-6, with D possibly TRBD1 on 6 matching bases. The CDR3 has 15 amino acids. CDR1 is MNHEY and CDR2 is SVGAGI in the germline V gene. The V gene lost 2 bases and the J gene lost 10 bases, with 15 bases spanning the gap. The CDR3 sequence is CASSYEGRGGSPLHF. The DNA of the CDR3 is TGTGCCAGCAGTTACGAGGGCAGGGGTGGCTCACCCCTCCACTTT.